This T cell receptor (beta chain) was sequenced in a study of blood T cell repertoires in COVID-19 (TCRdb year 2020). The study in broad terms: The collaborator samples originated in the United States, Italy and Spain and spanned the acute and convalescent phases of COVID-19. The material from the prospective study consisted of cDNA or gDNA derived from T cells, B-cell-depleted T cells, or PBMCs. Subjects who had been exposed to COVID-19, were actively infected with it, or had recovered from it provided the deeply sampled blood TCRbeta repertoires that made up the dataset. The repertoires were made available in a free public database intended to serve as a resource for research on the immune response to SARS-CoV-2. Samples were obtained from the ongoing ImmuneRACE study (first 160 participants) and from 1,254 subjects provided by 6 global collaborators. A de-identified subject ID, COVID-19 status, age in years and sex were almost always included in the sample metadata. HLA class I and class II types, where available, came from metadata supplied by the sample provider rather than from assay-based typing.

General conclusions and limits of the study: Clinical and demographic metadata were provided uncurated, with the amount varying by source and participant.

V ends up 1 base short and J 5 bases short, with an unmatched junction base count of 7. From the cysteine through the phenylalanine, the CDR3 covers 15 amino acids. Of all the DNA, just the CDR3 is kept, 45 bases in frame from base 1. CDR1 and CDR2, per the germline V gene (reference sequence), are LNHDA and SQIVND. A remark on this clone: Its antigen is still unknown. No base qualities exist here, and no much larger clone lies one base off it.

TCRbeta CDR3 regions were amplified from genomic DNA by means of the immunoSEQ Assay, a bias-controlled multiplex PCR. Regarding the original processing steps: The number of nucleated cells in each sample was estimated by amplification of reference gene primers within the assay. To quantify the absolute abundance of each unique TCRbeta CDR3 rearrangement, sequence reads were collapsed and filtered. Productive Simpson clonality was computed per sample as the square root of Simpson's diversity index over productive rearrangements. TCRdb took over this immuneACCESS table, retaining in-frame rearrangements with V and J assigned. Such tables are incomplete; in checked studies, under half of the missing clones stem from an unresolved V gene, and the remainder is unexplained. V and J calls and clone size come straight from that table; D and trimming were deduced from the DNA. Recorded for this sample are 210,000 or so clones; 92% of them occurred a single time. Around 1.2% of the sample comes from the top ten.

The collaborating institutions used their own protocols to collect whole blood in K2EDTA tubes. For TCRbeta analysis, collaborator samples were shipped as frozen whole blood, as isolated PBMCs, or as DNA extracted from either sample type. The V and J segments used are TRBV19 and TRBJ2-7, with 8 middle bases fitting TRBD1. Sequencing used peripheral blood. This clonotype was sampled from a man aged 25-45 years with acute or convalescent COVID-19. Here the CDR3 is given as CASSIVGRGLDEQYF. In nucleotides, the sequence is TGTGCCAGTAGTATAGTTGGCAGGGGGCTCGACGAGCAGTACTTC.